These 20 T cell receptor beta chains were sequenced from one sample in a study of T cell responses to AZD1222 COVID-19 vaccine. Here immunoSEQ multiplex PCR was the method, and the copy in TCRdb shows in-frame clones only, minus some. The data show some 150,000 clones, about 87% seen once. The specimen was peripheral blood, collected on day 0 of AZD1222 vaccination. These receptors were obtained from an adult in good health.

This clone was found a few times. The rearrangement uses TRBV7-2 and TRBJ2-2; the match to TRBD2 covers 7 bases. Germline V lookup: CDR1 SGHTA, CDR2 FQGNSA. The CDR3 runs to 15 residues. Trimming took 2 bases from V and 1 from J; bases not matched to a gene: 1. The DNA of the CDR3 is TGTGCCAGCAGCTTATGGGGGGGGAACACCGGGGAGCTGTTTTTT. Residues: CASSLWGGNTGELFF.

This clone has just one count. The CDR3 nucleotides read TGTGCCAGTAGTCGGGACAGGGGGACTGAAGCTTTCTTT. It translates to CASSRDRGTEAFF. The V and J genes are TRBV19 and TRBJ1-1, with 11 bases aligning to TRBD1. The CDR3 extends over 13 amino acids. The germline V gene encodes CDR1 LNHDA and CDR2 SQIVND (reference sequence). J gave up 5 bases and V 5 bases, and 1 base lay outside the gene matches.

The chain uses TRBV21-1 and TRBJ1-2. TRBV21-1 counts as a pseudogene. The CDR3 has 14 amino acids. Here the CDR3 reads CASSKETYNYGYTF. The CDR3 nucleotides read TGTGCCAGCAGCAAAGAGACTTATAACTATGGCTACACCTTC.

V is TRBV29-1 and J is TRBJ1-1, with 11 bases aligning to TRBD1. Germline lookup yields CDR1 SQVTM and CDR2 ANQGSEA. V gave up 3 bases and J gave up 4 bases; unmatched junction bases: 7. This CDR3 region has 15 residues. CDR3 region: CSVDTGQGAVTEAFF. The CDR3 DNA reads TGCAGCGTTGATACAGGACAGGGGGCCGTCACTGAAGCTTTCTTT.

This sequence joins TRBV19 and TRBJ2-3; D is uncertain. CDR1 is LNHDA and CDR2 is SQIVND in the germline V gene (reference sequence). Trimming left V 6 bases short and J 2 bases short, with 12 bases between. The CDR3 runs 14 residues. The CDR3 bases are TGTGCCAGTAGGGCTACGCAACCCACAGATACGCAGTATTTT. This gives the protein CASRATQPTDTQYF.

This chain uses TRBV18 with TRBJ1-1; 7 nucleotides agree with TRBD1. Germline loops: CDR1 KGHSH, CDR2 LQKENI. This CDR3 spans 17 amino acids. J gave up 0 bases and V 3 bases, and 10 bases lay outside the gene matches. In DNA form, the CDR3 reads TGTGCCAGCTCACCCCTCGGGAGGGGGCTGATGAACACTGAAGCTTTCTTT. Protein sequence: CASSPLGRGLMNTEAFF.

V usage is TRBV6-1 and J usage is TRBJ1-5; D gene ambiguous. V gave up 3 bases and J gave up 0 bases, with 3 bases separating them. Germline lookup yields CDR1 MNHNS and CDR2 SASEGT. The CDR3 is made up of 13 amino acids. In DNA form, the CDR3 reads TGTGCCAGCAGTGACGGTAGCAATCAGCCCCAGCATTTT. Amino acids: CASSDGSNQPQHF.

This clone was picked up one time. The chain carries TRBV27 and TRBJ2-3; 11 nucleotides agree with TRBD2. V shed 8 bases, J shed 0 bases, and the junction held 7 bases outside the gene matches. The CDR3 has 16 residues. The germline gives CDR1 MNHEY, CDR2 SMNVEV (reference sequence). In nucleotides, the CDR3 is TGTGCCAGCGGCCGTAGCGGGAGGGGAAGCACAGATACGCAGTATTTT. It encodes CASGRSGRGSTDTQYF.

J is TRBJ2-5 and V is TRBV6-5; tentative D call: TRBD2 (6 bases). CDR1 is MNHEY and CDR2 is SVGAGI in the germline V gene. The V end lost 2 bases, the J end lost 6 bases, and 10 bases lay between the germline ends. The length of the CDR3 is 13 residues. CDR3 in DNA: TGTGCCAGCAGTTACGGAGGGGATAAGACCCAGTACTTC. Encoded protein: CASSYGGDKTQYF.

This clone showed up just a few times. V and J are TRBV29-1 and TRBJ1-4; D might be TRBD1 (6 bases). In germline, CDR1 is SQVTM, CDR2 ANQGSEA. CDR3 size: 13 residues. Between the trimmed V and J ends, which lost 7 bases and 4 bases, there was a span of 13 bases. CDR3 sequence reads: CSGTQGFNEKLFF. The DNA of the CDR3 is TGCAGCGGCACACAGGGTTTTAATGAAAAACTGTTTTTT. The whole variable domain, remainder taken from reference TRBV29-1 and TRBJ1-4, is SAVISQKPSRDICQRGTSLTIQCQVDSQVTMMFWYRQQPGQSLTLIATANQGSEATYESGFVIDKFPISRPNLTFSTLTVSNMSPEDSSIYLCSGTQGFNEKLFFGSGTQLSVL.

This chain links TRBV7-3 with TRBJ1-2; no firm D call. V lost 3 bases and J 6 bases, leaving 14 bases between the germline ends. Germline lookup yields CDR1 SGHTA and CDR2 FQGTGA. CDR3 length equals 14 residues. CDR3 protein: CASSFRGPTDGYTF. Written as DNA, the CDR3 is TGTGCCAGCAGCTTCAGAGGGCCCACGGATGGCTACACCTTC.

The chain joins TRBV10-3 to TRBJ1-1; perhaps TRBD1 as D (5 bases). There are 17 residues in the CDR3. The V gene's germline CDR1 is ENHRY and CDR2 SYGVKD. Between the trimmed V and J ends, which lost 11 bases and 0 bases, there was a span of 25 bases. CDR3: CAYPYGGPPSMNTEAFF. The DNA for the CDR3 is TGTGCCTACCCGTATGGGGGTCCCCCCTCCATGAACACTGAAGCTTTCTTT.

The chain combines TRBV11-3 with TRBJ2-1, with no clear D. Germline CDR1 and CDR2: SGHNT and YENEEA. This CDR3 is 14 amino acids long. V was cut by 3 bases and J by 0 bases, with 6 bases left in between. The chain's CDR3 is CASSFPSSYNEQFF. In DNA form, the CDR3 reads TGTGCCAGCAGCTTCCCCAGCTCCTACAATGAGCAGTTCTTC.

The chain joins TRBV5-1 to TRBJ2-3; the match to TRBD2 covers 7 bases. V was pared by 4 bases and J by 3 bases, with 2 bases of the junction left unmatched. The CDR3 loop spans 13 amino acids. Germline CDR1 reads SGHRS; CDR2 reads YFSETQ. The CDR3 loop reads CASSLSGTDTQYF. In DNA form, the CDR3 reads TGCGCCAGCAGCCTTAGCGGGACAGATACGCAGTATTTT.

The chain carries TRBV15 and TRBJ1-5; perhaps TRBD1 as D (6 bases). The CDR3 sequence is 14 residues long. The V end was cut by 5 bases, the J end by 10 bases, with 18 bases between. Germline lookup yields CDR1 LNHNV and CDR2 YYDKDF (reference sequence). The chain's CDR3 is CATSGGGGFQPQHF. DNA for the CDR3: TGTGCCACCAGCGGGGGGGGCGGTTTCCAACCCCAGCATTTT.

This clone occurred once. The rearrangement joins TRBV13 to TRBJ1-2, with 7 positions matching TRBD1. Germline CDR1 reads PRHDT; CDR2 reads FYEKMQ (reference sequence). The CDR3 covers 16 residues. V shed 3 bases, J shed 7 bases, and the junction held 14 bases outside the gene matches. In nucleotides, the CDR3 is TGTGCCAGCAGCTTCGGGTCGCCTGGGACAGCCGTTGGCTACACCTTC. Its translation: CASSFGSPGTAVGYTF. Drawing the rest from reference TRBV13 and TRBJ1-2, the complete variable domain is AAGVIQSPRHLIKEKRETATLKCYPIPRHDTVYWYQQGPGQDPQFLISFYEKMQSDKGSIPDRFSAQQFSDYHSELNMSSLELGDSALYFCASSFGSPGTAVGYTFGSGTRLTVV.

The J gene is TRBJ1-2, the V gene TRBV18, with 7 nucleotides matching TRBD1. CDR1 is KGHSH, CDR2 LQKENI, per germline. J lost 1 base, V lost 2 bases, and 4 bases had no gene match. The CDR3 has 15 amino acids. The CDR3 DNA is TGTGCCAGCTCACCAGAGACAGGGAATAACTATGGCTACACCTTC. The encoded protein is CASSPETGNNYGYTF.

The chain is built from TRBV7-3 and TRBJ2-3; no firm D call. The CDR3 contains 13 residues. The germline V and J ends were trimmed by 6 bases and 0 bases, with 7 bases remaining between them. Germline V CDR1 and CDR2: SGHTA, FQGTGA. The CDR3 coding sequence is TGTGCCAGCAGTTGGTCTAGCACAGATACGCAGTATTTT. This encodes CASSWSSTDTQYF. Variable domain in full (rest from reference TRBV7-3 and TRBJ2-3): GAGVSQTPSNKVTEKGKYVELRCDPISGHTALYWYRQSLGQGPEFLIYFQGTGAADDSGLPNDRFFAVRPEGSVSTLKIQRTERGDSAVYLCASSWSSTDTQYFGPGTRLTVL.

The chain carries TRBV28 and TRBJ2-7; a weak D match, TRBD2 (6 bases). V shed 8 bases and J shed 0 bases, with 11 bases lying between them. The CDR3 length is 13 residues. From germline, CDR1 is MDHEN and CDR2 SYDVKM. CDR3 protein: CASLLAPSYEQYF. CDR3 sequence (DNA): TGTGCCAGCTTACTAGCTCCCTCCTACGAGCAGTACTTC.

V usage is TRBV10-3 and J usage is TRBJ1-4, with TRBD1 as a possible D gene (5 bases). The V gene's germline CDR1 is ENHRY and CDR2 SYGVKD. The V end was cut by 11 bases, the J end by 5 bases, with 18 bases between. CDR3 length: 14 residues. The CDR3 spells CAAGAGRANEKLFF. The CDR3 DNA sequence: TGTGCCGCTGGGGCGGGTCGGGCGAATGAAAAACTGTTTTTT.